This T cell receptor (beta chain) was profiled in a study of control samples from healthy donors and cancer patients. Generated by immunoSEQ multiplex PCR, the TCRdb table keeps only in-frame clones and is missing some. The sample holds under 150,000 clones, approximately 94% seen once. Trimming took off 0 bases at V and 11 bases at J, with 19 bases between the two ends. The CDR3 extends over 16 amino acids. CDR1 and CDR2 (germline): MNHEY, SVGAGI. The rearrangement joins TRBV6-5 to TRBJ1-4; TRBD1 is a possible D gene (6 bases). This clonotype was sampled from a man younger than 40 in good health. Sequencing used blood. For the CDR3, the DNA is TGTGCCAGCAGTTACTCCCCCACAGGGAGGAAAGAGAAACTGTTTTTT. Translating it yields CASSYSPTGRKEKLFF.